This T cell receptor delta chain was profiled in a study of γδ T cells in repeated Plasmodium falciparum infection. Study at large: Timepoints: baseline, immediately before selected infections, and 21 days after every infection. Broader study findings: Compared with Australian children, Malian Vdelta2-negative repertoires seemed more clonal, less diverse, less shared.

In regard to this clone: Its matching antigen is unknown. This DNA's translation and the protein TCRdb lists, from a much larger clone, do not match at residue 12, likely due to a read error; the protein shown is translated from the DNA.

Gammadelta T cells were flow-sorted from PBMC into Vgamma9/Vdelta2+ and Vdelta2-negative populations for bulk analysis. Germline CDR1 reads TSWWSYY; CDR2 reads QGS. Trimming removed 0 bases at V and 7 bases at J, with 27 bases between. The CDR3 has 19 amino acids. Sequencing covered both gamma and delta TCR chains per sample. TCRdb reanalyzed the multiplex PCR reads using CATT. The sample holds roughly 90,000 delta-chain clones, around 1.4% seen once. This chain connects TRDV1 to TRDJ1, with D maybe TRDD3 (6 bases). The receptor's source is a pool of human donors (malaria-infected and uninfected, not separated). Sequencing input: gamma-delta T cells from blood. The DNA of the CDR3 is TGTGCTCTTGGGGAACTAATGGGCCCGTACTGGGTGATTGGCGGTAAACTCATCTTT. This encodes CALGELMGPYWVIGGKLIF.